Below, 25 T cell receptor beta chains from the same sample are listed, as sequenced in a study of blood T cell repertoires in COVID-19. Generated by immunoSEQ multiplex PCR, the TCRdb table keeps only in-frame clones and is missing some. The data contain hundreds of thousands of clones, about 79% of them seen just once; the ten biggest clones take up 3% to 4%. Specimen: PBMCs or T cells enriched from blood (not recorded which). The receptors were gathered from a woman in her sixties who had recovered from COVID-19.

V usage is TRBV7-2 and J usage is TRBJ2-7; no definite D call. The CDR3 totals 14 residues. V lost 1 base and J lost 2, with 9 bases in between. CDR1 and CDR2 from the germline V gene are SGHTA and FQGNSA. The CDR3 here is CASSLGRQTYEQYF. The CDR3, as DNA: TGTGCCAGCAGCTTAGGGCGGCAGACCTACGAGCAGTACTTC.

The CDR3 nucleotides are TGTGCCAGCAGCCCCCTCCCCCGGGACAGGGGGGTTTCACCCCTCCACTTT. It codes for CASSPLPRDRGVSPLHF. This sequence joins TRBV16 and TRBJ1-6; 11 nucleotides line up with TRBD1. The germline gives CDR1 KGHSY, CDR2 FQNENV. The CDR3 extends over 17 amino acids. Unmatched junction bases numbered 11, after V lost 4 bases and J lost 9 bases.

The chain combines TRBV19 with TRBJ1-2; 8 nucleotides align to TRBD1. This CDR3 region has 16 residues. The germline V gene has CDR1 LNHDA and CDR2 SQIVND (reference sequence). With V trimmed by 2 bases and J by 7 bases, 12 bases remained unmatched. The CDR3 spells CASSITEGQATAGYTF. Written as DNA, the CDR3 is TGTGCCAGTAGTATAACGGAGGGACAGGCCACCGCTGGCTACACCTTC.

This rearrangement joins TRBV3-1 (or the pseudogene TRBV3-2) to TRBJ2-7; the match to TRBD1 covers 10 bases. J lost 5 bases, V lost 1 base, and 8 bases had no gene match. The CDR3 is 16 residues long. Germline V lookup: CDR1 LGHDT, CDR2 YNNKEL (reference sequence). CDR3 loop: CASSQAKGTGVDEQYF. DNA for the CDR3: TGTGCCAGCAGCCAAGCCAAGGGGACAGGGGTCGACGAGCAGTACTTC.

This clone has just one count. V is TRBV9 and J is TRBJ2-7; 14 positions agree with TRBD2. CDR3 length: 15 residues. V shed 3 bases and J 2 bases; nucleotides not matched to a gene: 1. Germline CDR1 is SGDLS and CDR2 is YYNGEE. CDR3 nucleotide sequence: TGTGCCAGCAGCGAGGGACTAGCGGGGGCCTACGAGCAGTACTTC. It translates to CASSEGLAGAYEQYF.

The chain carries TRBV7-2 and TRBJ2-7, with 8 nucleotides matching TRBD1. This CDR3 region has 14 residues. Germline loops: CDR1 SGHTA, CDR2 FQGNSA. Losses at the gene ends were 1 base for V and 4 bases for J; bases not matched to a gene: 3. In DNA, the CDR3 is TGTGCCAGCAGCTTAGGCAGGGGGCGGTACGAGCAGTACTTC. Its protein product is CASSLGRGRYEQYF.

In its sample, this clone was seen a few times. V usage is TRBV2 and J usage is TRBJ1-2, with 9 bases lining up with TRBD1. The CDR3 covers 14 residues. The germline gives CDR1 SNHLY, CDR2 FYNNEI. V lost 4 bases and J lost 5; bases outside the gene matches: 5. CDR3 protein: CASSVWTGEYGYTF. In DNA, the CDR3 is TGTGCCAGCAGTGTTTGGACAGGGGAGTATGGCTACACCTTC.

The chain carries TRBV6-2 or TRBV6-3 and TRBJ1-1, with D perhaps matching TRBD1 (6 bases). Trimming took off 5 bases at V and 7 bases at J, with 17 bases between the two ends. Germline CDR1 MNHEY, CDR2 SVGEGT. The CDR3 sequence is 14 residues long. The CDR3 DNA follows: TGTGCCAGCAGTAACGGACAGCTATCAGGTGAAGCTTTCTTT. This encodes CASSNGQLSGEAFF.

The genes are TRBV11-1 and TRBJ2-3; 7 bases map to TRBD2. This CDR3 region has 15 residues. Germline V gene lookup returns CDR1 SGHAT and CDR2 FQDESV (reference sequence). V trimming: 2 bases; J trimming: 1 base; junction bases outside the gene matches: 3. The CDR3 protein is CASSLSTSGTDTQYF. The CDR3 nucleotides are TGTGCCAGCAGCTTAAGCACTAGCGGCACAGATACGCAGTATTTT.

This chain links TRBV19 with TRBJ1-1; D possibly corresponds to TRBD1 (5 bases). The CDR3 sequence is 14 residues long. V was pared by 4 bases and J by 1 base, with 10 bases between. In germline, CDR1 is LNHDA, CDR2 SQIVND (reference sequence). The CDR3 here is CASSNGGGNTEAFF. CDR3 DNA: TGTGCCAGTAGTAACGGGGGAGGGAACACTGAAGCTTTCTTT.

This clone was picked up many times. V is TRBV11-2 and J is TRBJ2-7, with 7 nucleotides matching TRBD1. From germline, CDR1 is SGHAT and CDR2 FQNNGV. The CDR3 is made up of 14 amino acids. The V segment lost 6 bases and the J segment 1 base; nucleotides outside the gene matches: 6. The CDR3 DNA reads TGTGCCAGCAGTCCGAACAGGGGATCCTACGAGCAGTACTTC. This translates into CASSPNRGSYEQYF.

The rearrangement links TRBV15 to TRBJ2-1, with D possibly TRBD2 on 7 matching bases. This CDR3 is built from 14 residues. V was cut by 6 bases and J by 2 bases, with 11 bases left in between. Germline lookup yields CDR1 LNHNV and CDR2 YYDKDF (reference sequence). CDR3 region: CATSRGGAYNEQFF. The CDR3, as DNA: TGTGCCACCAGTAGGGGGGGCGCCTACAATGAGCAGTTCTTC.

V gene TRBV3-1 (or the pseudogene TRBV3-2) combines with J gene TRBJ2-7; TRBD1 agrees at 10 bases. The CDR3 totals 14 residues. With V trimmed by 4 bases and J by 7 bases, 7 bases remained unmatched. Germline lookup yields CDR1 LGHDT and CDR2 YNNKEL (reference sequence). This CDR3 reads CASSLRDRGREQYF. As DNA, the CDR3 is TGTGCCAGCAGCCTCCGGGACAGGGGTCGGGAGCAGTACTTC.

This chain connects TRBV5-4 to TRBJ2-5, with no clear D. Germline V lookup: CDR1 SGHNT, CDR2 YYREEE (reference sequence). Trimming took off 4 bases at V and 5 bases at J, with 6 bases between the two ends. The CDR3 runs 11 residues. CDR3 DNA sequence: TGTGCCAGCAGCCTCCAGGAGACCCAGTACTTC. Amino acid sequence: CASSLQETQYF.

Here the CDR3 DNA reads TGTGCCAGCTCACCATCCGGACTAGCGGGAGGAGAGACCCAGTACTTC. Translation gives CASSPSGLAGGETQYF. The J gene is TRBJ2-5, the V gene TRBV18; TRBD2 agrees at 14 bases. After removal of 2 bases from V and 4 bases from J, the junction contained 3 bases not matched to a gene. The germline gives CDR1 KGHSH, CDR2 LQKENI. This CDR3 is built from 16 residues.

The J gene is TRBJ1-2, the V gene TRBV9; maybe TRBD1 (6 bases). The CDR3 is 13 amino acids. Trimming left V 3 bases short and J 3 bases short, with 9 bases between. Germline lookup yields CDR1 SGDLS and CDR2 YYNGEE. Here the CDR3 DNA reads TGTGCCAGCAGCGCCCAGGGGTACTATGGCTACACCTTC. Translating it yields CASSAQGYYGYTF.

There are a few counts of this clone. The CDR3 DNA reads TGTGCCAGCTTTGGGCCCGGGACATCGCAAGAGACCCAGTACTTC. Amino acid sequence: CASFGPGTSQETQYF. The chain joins TRBV11-2 to TRBJ2-5; D is perhaps TRBD1 (6 bases). CDR3 length: 15 amino acids. The V gene's germline CDR1 is SGHAT and CDR2 FQNNGV. Trimming took off 8 bases at V and 2 bases at J, with 18 bases between the two ends.

This chain connects TRBV19 to TRBJ2-3; D not certain. The length of the CDR3 is 16 residues. Trimming removed 7 bases from V and 0 bases from J, with 17 bases in between. Germline V gene sequence: CDR1 LNHDA, CDR2 SQIVND (reference sequence). The CDR3 here is CASTRGIRASTDTQYF. The CDR3, as DNA: TGTGCCAGTACCAGAGGCATACGAGCTAGCACAGATACGCAGTATTTT.

V gene TRBV19 combines with J gene TRBJ1-1; D is unclear. V lost 5 bases and J 4 bases, leaving 11 bases between the germline ends. Germline V gene sequence: CDR1 LNHDA, CDR2 SQIVND (reference sequence). The CDR3 totals 13 residues. The CDR3 DNA follows: TGTGCCAGTAGTGAGGGCCGGGGCACTGAAGCTTTCTTT. Its protein product is CASSEGRGTEAFF.

J is TRBJ2-7 and V is TRBV6-1; D not resolved. This CDR3 contains 11 residues. Germline lookup yields CDR1 MNHNS and CDR2 SASEGT. Deletions cut 3 bases from V and 7 bases from J, with 7 bases between. CDR3: CASSDLSEQYF. CDR3 DNA: TGTGCCAGCAGTGATTTATCGGAGCAGTACTTC.

This chain links TRBV4-2 with TRBJ1-5, with D perhaps TRBD1 (5 bases). This CDR3 has 15 residues. Germline loops: CDR1 LGHNA, CDR2 YNFKEQ. V was shortened by 1 base and J by 2 bases, with 9 bases between the two germline ends. As DNA, the CDR3 is TGTGCCAGCAGCCAAGCGGCGGGGGGCAATCAGCCCCAGCATTTT. It translates to CASSQAAGGNQPQHF.

In this sample, this clone turned up a few times. This sequence joins TRBV3-1 (or the pseudogene TRBV3-2) and TRBJ2-5, with a weak D call TRBD1 (6 bases). The germline V gene encodes CDR1 LGHDT and CDR2 YNNKEL (reference sequence). Between the trimmed V and J ends, which lost 11 bases and 5 bases, there was a span of 18 bases. The CDR3 runs 13 residues. The CDR3 coding sequence is TGTGCCTCCAGGGGAGCACCCGCCGAGACCCAGTACTTC. Protein product: CASRGAPAETQYF.

The sample holds one count of this clone. Other DNA sequences in the same sample also yield this CDR3. The chain carries TRBV19 and TRBJ1-1; a possible D gene is TRBD1 (6 bases). Trimming pared 3 bases from V and 3 bases from J, leaving 11 bases between. The CDR3 is 14 amino acids. Germline-derived CDR1 and CDR2 are LNHDA and SQIVND (reference sequence). The CDR3, as DNA: TGTGCCAGTAGTATTGGCCAGGGGTACACTGAAGCTTTCTTT. This translates into CASSIGQGYTEAFF.

The DNA for the CDR3 is TGTGCCAGTATGACAGCGGGAGATGTAACAGATACGCAGTATTTT. Translated, it gives CASMTAGDVTDTQYF. J is TRBJ2-3 and V is TRBV19, with 8 positions matching TRBD2. CDR3 size: 15 residues. The germline gives CDR1 LNHDA, CDR2 SQIVND (reference sequence). Trimming cost V 7 bases and J 3 bases; bases outside gene matches: 9.

The V gene is TRBV14, the J gene TRBJ2-5; a weak D match, TRBD2 (7 bases). CDR1 SGHDN and CDR2 FVKESK come from the germline V gene. The CDR3 is 14 residues long. The V end lost 2 bases, the J end lost 5 bases, and 12 bases lay between the germline ends. CDR3 nucleotide sequence: TGTGCCAGCAGCCAAAGGGAGGGGGTCGAGACCCAGTACTTC. This codes for CASSQREGVETQYF.